A selection of T cell receptor beta chains follows, all from one sample in a study of shared clonotypes between healthy human individuals. Using immunoSEQ multiplex PCR, the repertoire was profiled, and TCRdb retains in-frame clones only, with some absent. The top ten hold 0.5% to 0.6% of the sample, which has about 1.1 million clones, more than 75% seen once. The material sequenced was memory CD4+ T cells from PBMCs. The receptors here all came from a man between 18 and 29 years old in good health. Some clones in this sample may be carry-over from other donors' samples. Each CDR3 is given with its conserved first and last residue. D genes are given only for firm matches. Clone size is not always given. Where it is, it says once, few, many or a class for expanded clones.

clone_size	d_call	v_call	j_call	cdr3_nt	cdr3_aa
.	TRBD1	TRBV29-1	TRBJ1-5	TGCAGCGTCTCCGGGACAGCTAATCAGCCCCAGCATTTT	CSVSGTANQPQHF
.	.	TRBV4-1	TRBJ2-2	TGCGCCAGCAGCCGCGCCCCGGGCGTTGGGGACACCGGGGAGCTGTTTTTT	CASSRAPGVGDTGELFF
.	.	TRBV5-4	TRBJ2-1	TGTGCCAGCAGCTTGGCCTCTTACAATGAGCAGTTCTTC	CASSLASYNEQFF
.	.	TRBV7-9	TRBJ1-4	TGTGCCAGCAGCGTGCCAGGGGTGGAAAAACTGTTTTTT	CASSVPGVEKLFF
.	.	TRBV1	TRBJ2-7	TGCACCAGCAGCCGTCGCCGACAGGGGGATAATCCCTACGAGCAGTACTTC	CTSSRRRQGDNPYEQYF
.	.	TRBV28	TRBJ1-5	TGTGCCAGCAGCCTTGTAGGGACCAACAATCAGCCCCAGCATTTT	CASSLVGTNNQPQHF
.	.	TRBV7-8	TRBJ2-1	TGTGCCAGCAGCAAGGGACTCGCGGCCTACAATGAGCAGTTCTTC	CASSKGLAAYNEQFF
.	.	TRBV11-2	TRBJ2-7	TGTGCCAGCAGCTACCGAGACGAGCGCGAGCAGTACTTC	CASSYRDEREQYF
.	.	TRBV13	TRBJ2-5	TGTGCCAGCAGCTTAGGAGCCGTCGGGACACGAGAGACCCAGTACTTC	CASSLGAVGTRETQYF
once	TRBD1	TRBV5-1	TRBJ2-5	TGCGCCAGCAGCCGGACAGGGATGAGGGAGACCCAGTACTTC	CASSRTGMRETQYF
.	.	TRBV29-1	TRBJ1-3	TGCAGCGTTGTCAGGGCCACCTCTGGAAACACCATATATTTT	CSVVRATSGNTIYF
.	.	TRBV5-1	TRBJ2-3	TGCGCCAGCAGCGCGCGGGGCTATTCCGACACAGATACGCAGTATTTT	CASSARGYSDTDTQYF
.	.	TRBV27	TRBJ1-1	TGTGCCAGCAGGCCCAGGTTCATGAACACTGAAGCTTTCTTT	CASRPRFMNTEAFF
.	.	TRBV28	TRBJ1-5	TGTGCCAGCAGACCGTCCGGGACAAGTAATCAGCCCCAGCATTTT	CASRPSGTSNQPQHF
once	.	TRBV6-6	TRBJ2-1	TGTGCCAGCAGGGAAGGGGGCGCGGGGAATGAGCAGTTCTTC	CASREGGAGNEQFF
once	.	TRBV6-5	TRBJ1-5	TGTGCCAGCAACTTCAGGGTAGAAGGCCAGCCCCAGCATTTT	CASNFRVEGQPQHF
.	TRBD2	TRBV7-3	TRBJ2-3	TGTGCCAGCAGCTTAACATATTCGGGGACTAGCGGACCCACAGATACGCAGTATTTT	CASSLTYSGTSGPTDTQYF
.	.	TRBV5-1	TRBJ2-7	TGCGCCAGCAGTACCCCCCCGGGCGATACAACTGAGCAGTACTTC	CASSTPPGDTTEQYF
.	.	TRBV7-3	TRBJ2-2	TGTGCCAGCAGCCTCCAGTCGGCAGCGAACACCGGGGAGCTGTTTTTT	CASSLQSAANTGELFF
.	.	TRBV2	TRBJ1-5	TGTGCCAGCAGTAGGGGAGGGGGCAATCAGCCCCAGCATTTT	CASSRGGGNQPQHF
.	TRBD2	TRBV27	TRBJ2-2	TGTGCCAGCAGTTTAGGCGGTATTCGGGGACTAGCGGGGACCGGGGAGCTGTTTTTT	CASSLGGIRGLAGTGELFF
once	TRBD2	TRBV15	TRBJ2-7	TGTGCCACCAGCAGCGTCCTGGGACTAGCGGGTACCTACGAGCAGTACTTC	CATSSVLGLAGTYEQYF
.	.	TRBV30	TRBJ1-4	TGTGCCTGGAGCGTTTTGGAGCCGGCTAATGAAAAACTGTTTTTT	CAWSVLEPANEKLFF
.	.	TRBV10-3	TRBJ1-2	TGTGCCATCGGCGGCCGGGAGCACTATGGCTACACCTTC	CAIGGREHYGYTF
.	.	TRBV6-5	TRBJ2-7	TGTGCCAGCAGTTACTCTAGAACCTACGAGCAGTACTTC	CASSYSRTYEQYF
.	TRBD1	TRBV18	TRBJ1-1	TGTGCCAGCTCACCAGAGACAGGGATGGACACTGAAGCTTTCTTT	CASSPETGMDTEAFF
.	.	TRBV9	TRBJ2-4	TGTGCCAGCAGCGAGGGGGTAGCCAAAAACATTCAGTACTTC	CASSEGVAKNIQYF
.	.	TRBV18	TRBJ2-5	TGTGCCAGCTCACCGGGGGCGCAAAGGGGAGAGACCCAGTACTTC	CASSPGAQRGETQYF
.	TRBD2	TRBV29-1	TRBJ2-3	TGCAGCGTTGAAAGGACTAGCGGCGCAGATACGCAGTATTTT	CSVERTSGADTQYF
.	.	TRBV7-2	TRBJ2-3	TGTGCCAGCAGCCGAGGACTCGCCACAGATACGCAGTATTTT	CASSRGLATDTQYF
many	TRBD2	TRBV19	TRBJ2-1	TGTGCCAGTAGTATAGGCCCCCCGACTAGCGGGAGGCCCGTGGCGCGGTTCTTC	CASSIGPPTSGRPVARFF
many	TRBD1	TRBV9	TRBJ1-4	TGTGCCAGCAGCGGGGACAGGGGGAGAGAAAAACTGTTTTTT	CASSGDRGREKLFF
.	.	TRBV7-9	TRBJ1-2	TGTGCCAGCAGCCCTCCGGGAGAGGCCTATGGCTACACCTTC	CASSPPGEAYGYTF
few	.	TRBV2	TRBJ1-3	TGTGCCAGCAGTCGGGGGAACTCTGGAAACACCATATATTTT	CASSRGNSGNTIYF
.	.	TRBV5-1	TRBJ2-7	TGCGCCAGCAGCTTGGGGGGACCGGCCCAGGGGTACTTC	CASSLGGPAQGYF
.	TRBD2	TRBV30	TRBJ2-1	TGTGCCTGGAGTCCTTGGACTAGCGGGGGTGAGCAGTTCTTC	CAWSPWTSGGEQFF
few	TRBD1	TRBV7-8	TRBJ2-2	TGTGCCAGCAGCTTCCGGACAGGGGGAACCGGGGAGCTGTTTTTT	CASSFRTGGTGELFF
.	TRBD1	TRBV7-8	TRBJ2-7	TGTGCCAGCAGCATTTACGTACAGGGGGCAGGAGAGCAGTACTTC	CASSIYVQGAGEQYF
.	TRBD1	TRBV5-4	TRBJ2-1	TGTGCCAGCAGACCAACAGGGGATACGACGTCCTCCTACAATGAGCAGTTCTTC	CASRPTGDTTSSYNEQFF
once	.	TRBV6-1	TRBJ2-1	TGTGCCAGCAGTGAACAACAGGGTAACAATGAGCAGTTCTTC	CASSEQQGNNEQFF
.	.	TRBV9	TRBJ2-3	TGTGCCAGCAGCACCGGATCTAGCGCACTCACAGATACGCAGTATTTT	CASSTGSSALTDTQYF
once	.	TRBV7-9	TRBJ2-7	TGTGCCAGCAGCCCCCCTGGGGGCGGGAGCATTTACGAGCAGTACTTC	CASSPPGGGSIYEQYF
.	.	TRBV21-1	TRBJ2-5	TGTGCCAGCACCACGGGACAGGGGATTCAAGAGACCCAGTACTTC	CASTTGQGIQETQYF
.	TRBD2	TRBV5-1	TRBJ2-5	TGCGCCAGCAGCTCCGGGACTAGCGGGATTTGGGAGACCCAGTACTTC	CASSSGTSGIWETQYF
few	.	TRBV7-8	TRBJ1-1	TGTGCCAGCAGCTTAGTCGTGGACACTGAAGCTTTCTTT	CASSLVVDTEAFF
.	.	TRBV27	TRBJ2-3	TGTGCCACCAGCGCCTTAGGCCAGAGGAGGGCCCCAAGCACAGATACGCAGTATTTT	CATSALGQRRAPSTDTQYF
.	.	TRBV5-1	TRBJ2-1	TGCGCCAGCAGCTACGGTGGAGTCAGCACCAATGAGCAGTTCTTC	CASSYGGVSTNEQFF
.	.	TRBV6-5	TRBJ1-1	TGTGCCAGCAGTTACGACAAACGGGCGGGGAGAGCTTTCTTT	CASSYDKRAGRAFF
.	.	TRBV10-3	TRBJ2-7	TGTGCCATCAGTGTTGTCGGGTCGGGCGAGCAGTACTTC	CAISVVGSGEQYF